This T cell receptor beta chain was identified in a study of cytomegalovirus exposure and HLA in healthy donors. Whole-study findings and limits: The majority of TCR sequences were rare, yet some public TCRs appeared in many donors. In vitro testing confirmed a few CMV-associated chains as specific for CMV antigens. The tendency of first-cohort TCR clusters to co-occur in the 120 or so validation repertoires emerged from a later analysis.

A roughly 120-subject validation cohort, separate from the approximately 690-subject first cohort, supplied the donors. Trimming removed 7 bases at V and 10 bases at J, with 16 bases between. The CDR3 is 11 amino acids. CDR1 and CDR2 from the germline V gene are SQVTM and ANQGSEA. Only in-frame clones appear in the TCRdb table, and some are missing; sequencing was by immunoSEQ multiplex PCR. The table includes fewer than 150,000 clones, about 85% detected once. Of note for this clone: The antigen is not known.

The sequencing input was PBMCs. The sequence was obtained from a man between 18 and 29 years old in good health and CMV-seropositive. The chain links TRBV29-1 to TRBJ1-2; no definite D call. For the CDR3, the DNA is TGCAGCGCCGTGGGCAGAGAGCCCTACACCTTC. The encoded protein is CSAVGREPYTF.